This TCR beta chain was sequenced in a study of spatial heterogeneity in lung cancer. Overall study findings and caveats: It was found that expanded intratumoral alpha and beta TCR counts tracked tumor mutation counts.

From the 5' RACE reads, TCRdb called clonotypes with MiXCR, one entry per CDR3 protein. The repertoire holds about 100,000 distinct CDR3 sequences, with 3.5% to 5% as singletons. Remarks on this clonotype: Its antigen remains unidentified.

Time point in this sample: sample taken at primary tumor resection. The V and J ends lost 1 base and 5 bases respectively, with 11 bases between them. CDR1 is SEHNR and CDR2 is FQNEAQ in the germline V gene (reference sequence). The CDR3 contains 14 residues. This chain uses TRBV7-9 with TRBJ2-5; D is possibly TRBD2 (5 bases). The sequence came from a male donor with early-stage non-small cell lung cancer. The sample consisted of lung tumor tissue, taken at surgery. Here the CDR3 DNA reads TGTGCCAGCAGCTTAGAGCGGAGCCCGGAGACCCAGTACTTC. Translation gives CASSLERSPETQYF. Supplemented by reference TRBV7-9 and TRBJ2-5, the full variable domain reads DTGVSQNPRHKITKRGQNVTFRCDPISEHNRLYWYRQTLGQGPEFLTYFQNEAQLEKSRLLSDRFSAERPKGSFSTLEIQRTEQGDSAMYLCASSLERSPETQYFGPGTRLLVL.